This note documents a single T cell receptor (beta chain) sequence. Its cognate antigen is unknown. The CDR3 sequence is 14 residues long. Germline loops: CDR1 SNHLY, CDR2 FYNNEI. At about 310,000 cells each, triplicate sorts were carried out for each CD8+ T cell subset. The authors made the TRB cDNA libraries by 5' RACE using UMI labels. After re-calling the 5' RACE reads, TCRdb lists one entry per CDR3 protein, DNA absent. In all, the sample yields some 50,000 distinct CDR3 sequences. This sample is part of a study of CXCR3-negative and CXCR3-positive naive CD8 T cells. The study, taken as a whole, reports: CXCR3-positive naive cells had TRB CDR3s that were more hydrophobic than CXCR3-negative naive cells had. CXCR3 levels fell partly with cryopreservation; most assays relied on fresh PBMCs. The study found comparably high diversity in both naive subsets and much lower diversity in memory CD8+ cells.

Sequences were obtained from naive CXCR3+ CD8+ T cells from blood. Specified subset: CD45RO-CCR7+CD27+CD95- naive CD8+ T cells expressing CXCR3 (TNR3+). The V and J genes are TRBV2 and TRBJ1-2; TCRdb lists TRBD1, though no DNA is available to test this call. The TCR was taken from a human donor in good health. Some clones in this sample may be carry-over from other donors' samples. The CDR3 is CASSEAAGIDGYTF.